This T cell receptor (beta chain) was retrieved from a study of cytomegalovirus exposure and HLA in healthy donors. The study, taken as a whole, reports: A later analysis, which compared TCR beta chains of equal frequency, found the HLA-associated ones more clonally expanded.

Trimming pared 3 bases from V and 5 bases from J, leaving 10 bases between. CDR1 is WNHNN, CDR2 SYGVQD, per germline (reference sequence). This CDR3 contains 14 residues. With regard to this clone: Its antigen remains unknown.

The study ran its PCR with 60 Vbeta and 13 Jbeta primers. The repertoire was sequenced with immunoSEQ multiplex PCR; TCRdb's copy has only in-frame clones and lacks some. The repertoire includes roughly 190,000 clones, 80% to 85% of them detected once, and less than 2% sits in the top ten. The sequence was collected from a young woman in good health and CMV-seronegative. The V and J genes are TRBV10-1 and TRBJ2-2; D is unclear. The sequencing input was PBMCs. The CDR3 region has the DNA TGCGCCAGCAGTGATTTGAAGAGAACCGGGGAGCTGTTTTTT. Amino acid sequence: CASSDLKRTGELFF.